The rows below give T cell receptor beta chains drawn from one sample of a study of T cell clones after liver transplantation. Generated by immunoSEQ multiplex PCR, the TCRdb table keeps only in-frame clones and is missing some. The top ten hold 40% to 55% of the sample, which has over 14,000 clones, 80% to 95% seen once. The material was CD8+ T cells from blood, obtained before liver transplant. The receptors derive from a human donor who received a liver transplant. Each CDR3 is given with its conserved first and last residue. A D gene is named only where the DNA matches it firmly. The size field is filled for only some rows; it gives once, few, many or a size class.

TRBV5-6	NA	TRBJ2-7	NA	TGTGCCAGCAGCTTGTGGTCACACGAGCAGTACTTC	CASSLWSHEQYF
TRBV13	NA	TRBJ1-1	NA	TGTGCCAGCAGCCAAGGACGGAACACTGAAGCTTTCTTT	CASSQGRNTEAFF
TRBV5-4	TRBD1	TRBJ2-7	NA	TGTGCCAGCAGCTTTCAGGGGGCCCACGAGCAGTACTTC	CASSFQGAHEQYF
TRBV7-9	TRBD2	TRBJ2-7	NA	TGTGCCAGCAGCTCAGCACTAGCGGGAGGGCCGTGGTCCTCCTACGAGCAGTACTTC	CASSSALAGGPWSSYEQYF
TRBV18	TRBD2	TRBJ2-1	NA	TGTGCCAGCTCACCTTTTTTCAATCCGGGACTAGGGGACAATGAGCAGTTCTTC	CASSPFFNPGLGDNEQFF
TRBV10-1	NA	TRBJ2-1	NA	TGCGCCAAGTACAATGAGCAGTTCTTC	CAKYNEQFF
TRBV6-5	TRBD1	TRBJ2-7	NA	TGTGCCAGCATTTTCGGGACAGGGAGCCACGAGCAGTACTTC	CASIFGTGSHEQYF
TRBV6-5	TRBD1	TRBJ2-7	NA	TGTGCCAGCAGCTGGACAGGCAACTCCTACGAGCAGTACTTC	CASSWTGNSYEQYF
TRBV28	NA	TRBJ2-7	NA	TGTGCCAGCAGCCAATACTACGAGCAGTACTTC	CASSQYYEQYF
TRBV2	TRBD2	TRBJ2-1	NA	TGTGCCAGCAGCCTGGGACTACTAAACAATGAGCAGTTCTTC	CASSLGLLNNEQFF
TRBV5-6	TRBD2	TRBJ2-1	NA	TGTGCCAGCAGCTTGGCCAGCGGGAGCCAGGGAGTTAACAATGAGCAGTTCTTC	CASSLASGSQGVNNEQFF
TRBV5-5	TRBD1	TRBJ2-7	NA	TGTGCCAGCAGGCAGGTGTTAGGACAGGCAAGAGAGCAGTACTTC	CASRQVLGQAREQYF
TRBV9	TRBD2	TRBJ2-3	NA	TGTGCCAGCAGTCCAGGGACTAGCGGGAGACCCACCGATACGCAGTATTTT	CASSPGTSGRPTDTQYF
TRBV7-3	NA	TRBJ2-3	NA	TGTGCCAGCAGCTCTTTGGGTGGGAGTAAGAAAGATACGCAGTATTTT	CASSSLGGSKKDTQYF
TRBV27	TRBD1	TRBJ1-4	NA	TGTGCCAGCAGTTTCCTTGTTTCGTTGGACAGGGGAGGAGTAACTAATGAAAAACTGTTTTTT	CASSFLVSLDRGGVTNEKLFF
TRBV19	NA	TRBJ2-7	NA	TGTGCCAGTGCTCCGGGACTCCCGCTCGGGGAGCAGTACTTC	CASAPGLPLGEQYF
TRBV21-1	NA	TRBJ2-3	NA	TGTGCCAGCAGCAAGGTGGGACTAGCGCACACAGATACGCAGTATTTT	CASSKVGLAHTDTQYF
TRBV7-2	NA	TRBJ2-2	NA	TGTGCCAGCAGCGTGTCCGGGGAGCTGTTTTTT	CASSVSGELFF
TRBV11-3	TRBD1	TRBJ1-3	NA	TGTGCCAGCAGCCCCCGACAGGGAGTTGGAAACACCATATATTTT	CASSPRQGVGNTIYF
TRBV11-2	NA	TRBJ2-7	NA	TGTGCCAGCGGACGATACGAGCAGTACTTC	CASGRYEQYF
TRBV11-3	TRBD2	TRBJ2-3	NA	TGTGCCAGCGCATTACCTAGCGGCCTTCACACAGATACGCAGTATTTT	CASALPSGLHTDTQYF
TRBV4-1	NA	TRBJ2-7	NA	TGCGCCAGCAGCCAAGCGGGGGGCCGGGGCTACGAGCAGTACTTC	CASSQAGGRGYEQYF
TRBV9	NA	TRBJ2-7	NA	TGTGCCAGCAGCGTAGGAGGGATTTCCTACGAGCAGTACTTC	CASSVGGISYEQYF
TRBV19	TRBD1	TRBJ2-7	once	TGTGCCAGTAGATCCGAGGACAGGGGAAATTCCTACGAGCAGTACTTC	CASRSEDRGNSYEQYF
TRBV10-2	NA	TRBJ2-4	NA	TGCGCCAGCAGTGGAGGTTCAAACATTCAGTACTTC	CASSGGSNIQYF
TRBV15	NA	TRBJ2-1	NA	TGTGCCACCAGCAGTAGGGGCAGGGCCGACTTGTACCTTGACAATGAGCAGTTCTTC	CATSSRGRADLYLDNEQFF
TRBV29-1	NA	TRBJ2-1	NA	TGCAGCGTTGAAGGATGGTCCTACAATGAGCAGTTCTTC	CSVEGWSYNEQFF
TRBV9	TRBD1	TRBJ1-2	once	TGTGCCAGCAGCGTAGCTGGACAGGGCGAAGGTGGCTACACCTTC	CASSVAGQGEGGYTF
TRBV7-9	NA	TRBJ2-7	NA	TGTGCCAGCAGCCTTATCTATGGGGAGCAGTACTTC	CASSLIYGEQYF
TRBV6-1	TRBD2	TRBJ2-1	NA	TGTGCCAGCAGTGATCGGACTAGCGGGAGCCGAAATGAGCAGTTCTTC	CASSDRTSGSRNEQFF
TRBV19	NA	TRBJ1-1	NA	TGTGCCAGTAGTATTAGTCCGAACACTGAAGCTTTCTTT	CASSISPNTEAFF
TRBV11-2	TRBD2	TRBJ2-1	NA	TGTGCCAGCAGCCCATCGGGACTAGCGGGACCGAGCTCCTACAATGAGCAGTTCTTC	CASSPSGLAGPSSYNEQFF
TRBV5-4	NA	TRBJ2-7	NA	TGTGCCAGCAGCTCTCCTCCGACAGGTAACTCCTACGAGCAGTACTTC	CASSSPPTGNSYEQYF
TRBV28	TRBD1	TRBJ2-3	NA	TGTGCCAGCAGTTTTCTGACAGGGGATTTAGATACGCAGTATTTT	CASSFLTGDLDTQYF
TRBV7-9	TRBD1	TRBJ2-7	NA	TGTGCCAGCAGCTTAGAGTTCGGGACAGGGGAACACGAGCAGTACTTC	CASSLEFGTGEHEQYF
TRBV11-2	TRBD2	TRBJ2-3	NA	TGTGCCAGCATCGGGACTAGCGGGGGGAGCACAGATACGCAGTATTTT	CASIGTSGGSTDTQYF
TRBV19	NA	TRBJ2-5	NA	TGTGCCAGTAGTATGGGCCAAACTAACCAAGAGACCCAGTACTTC	CASSMGQTNQETQYF
TRBV28	NA	TRBJ2-7	NA	TGTGCCAGCAGTACCCACAGTTACGAGCAGTACTTC	CASSTHSYEQYF
TRBV7-9	NA	TRBJ1-4	medium-sized	TGTGCCAGCAGCTTACTCAGGGCTGACGGTTATGAAAAACTGTTTTTT	CASSLLRADGYEKLFF
TRBV9	NA	TRBJ1-1	once	TGTGCCAGCAGCCCTTGGGGGGGCACTGAAGCTTTCTTT	CASSPWGGTEAFF
TRBV27	NA	TRBJ2-1	NA	TGTGCCAGCAGCCCTGCTAGCAAGGGAGACAATGAGCAGTTCTTC	CASSPASKGDNEQFF
TRBV5-4	NA	TRBJ2-7	NA	TGTGCCAGCAGCTTCGGGGAGTCCTACGAGCAGTACTTC	CASSFGESYEQYF
TRBV5-6	TRBD2	TRBJ2-1	NA	TGTGCCAGCAGCCTAGCGGGAGAAAACGACAATGAGCAGTTCTTC	CASSLAGENDNEQFF
TRBV12-5	NA	TRBJ2-1	NA	TGTGCTAGTGTGGAGTACAATGAGCAGTTCTTC	CASVEYNEQFF
TRBV6-5	NA	TRBJ2-7	NA	TGTGCCAGCAGTTACTCGGTCGACTCCTACGAGCAGTACTTC	CASSYSVDSYEQYF
TRBV11-2	NA	TRBJ2-5	once	TGTGCCAGCAGCCGCAAGTCGACAAACCACCAAGAGACCCAGTACTTC	CASSRKSTNHQETQYF
TRBV9	TRBD2	TRBJ2-7	NA	TGTGCCAGCAGCGTAGCCCCGGGGGGAGGGGTCCCCTACGAGCAGTACTTC	CASSVAPGGGVPYEQYF
TRBV7-7	NA	TRBJ2-7	NA	TGTGCTAGCAGCTTAGCGGAGGGCTACGAGCAGTACTTC	CASSLAEGYEQYF
TRBV7-2	NA	TRBJ1-5	once	TGTGCCAGCAGCTTAAATAGGGGAAATCAGCCCCAGCATTTT	CASSLNRGNQPQHF
TRBV4-3	TRBD1	TRBJ1-1	NA	TGCGCCAGCAGCCCCCGGGACAGTCGGAACACTGAAGCTTTCTTT	CASSPRDSRNTEAFF
TRBV6-1	TRBD1	TRBJ2-2	NA	TGTGCCAGCAGTGAGCCCCCGGGACAGGGGTTCGGGGAGCTGTTTTTT	CASSEPPGQGFGELFF
TRBV2	NA	TRBJ2-3	NA	TGTGCCAGCAGTGAGTTCGGGCGGCCAGCCACAGATACGCAGTATTTT	CASSEFGRPATDTQYF
TRBV7-9	NA	TRBJ1-2	NA	TGTGCCAGCAGCCGCCCTGGGACGGGTTCTAACTATGGCTACACCTTC	CASSRPGTGSNYGYTF
TRBV11-2	TRBD2	TRBJ2-1	NA	TGTGCCAGCAGCTCGCCGCGTATAGCGGGAGGCCCCTACAATGAGCAGTTCTTC	CASSSPRIAGGPYNEQFF
TRBV7-8	NA	TRBJ2-5	NA	TGTGCCAGCAGCTCGGACGGAGGGGCGGAGACCCAGTACTTC	CASSSDGGAETQYF